This is a list of T cell receptor beta chains from one sample in a study of shared clonotypes between healthy human individuals. Profiling relied on immunoSEQ multiplex PCR, and the TCRdb table lists in-frame clones only, not all of them. Among over 2 million clones listed, less than 95% were seen once. Source material: naive CD8+ T cells sorted from blood. Receptors were obtained from a man aged 18 to 30 in good health. CDR3s include the opening cysteine and the closing phenylalanine or tryptophan. Fields, in order: D gene, J gene, clone size, V gene, CDR3 DNA, CDR3 protein. A D gene is named only where the DNA matches it firmly. Size values are once, few and many counts, or a class for expanded clones, and some rows have none.

D gene: .
J gene: TRBJ2-1
clone size: .
V gene: TRBV29-1
CDR3 DNA: TGCAGCGGGGGGGGCCACAATGAGCAGTTCTTC
CDR3 protein: CSGGGHNEQFF

D gene: TRBD1
J gene: TRBJ2-5
clone size: .
V gene: TRBV29-1
CDR3 DNA: TGCAGCGCAACTCCTGCTCTGGGACAGGGGATTCGAGAGACCCAGTACTTC
CDR3 protein: CSATPALGQGIRETQYF

D gene: .
J gene: TRBJ2-1
clone size: .
V gene: TRBV9
CDR3 DNA: TGTGCCAGCAGCGCTGGAGGTCCCTACAATGAGCAGTTCTTC
CDR3 protein: CASSAGGPYNEQFF

D gene: .
J gene: TRBJ1-6
clone size: once
V gene: TRBV7-9
CDR3 DNA: TGTGCCAGCAGCTTAGGGGGCGCTGGTACCGATTCACCCCTCCACTTT
CDR3 protein: CASSLGGAGTDSPLHF

D gene: .
J gene: TRBJ2-7
clone size: .
V gene: TRBV11-2
CDR3 DNA: TGTGCCAGCAGCTTAACGGGTGGAGAGCAGTACTTC
CDR3 protein: CASSLTGGEQYF

D gene: .
J gene: TRBJ2-7
clone size: once
V gene: TRBV6-5
CDR3 DNA: TGTGCCAGCAGTTACTCGACCCAGGGCAACGAGCAGTACTTC
CDR3 protein: CASSYSTQGNEQYF

D gene: .
J gene: TRBJ2-6
clone size: .
V gene: TRBV30
CDR3 DNA: TGTGCCTGGAGTCGCGGGTCTGGGGCCAACGTCCTGACTTTC
CDR3 protein: CAWSRGSGANVLTF

D gene: .
J gene: TRBJ2-3
clone size: .
V gene: TRBV7-9
CDR3 DNA: TGTGCCAGCAGCTTCCCAGTCACAGATACGCAGTATTTT
CDR3 protein: CASSFPVTDTQYF

D gene: .
J gene: TRBJ2-3
clone size: .
V gene: TRBV7-9
CDR3 DNA: TGTGCCAGCAGCCCCCCGCTCACAGATACGCAGTATTTT
CDR3 protein: CASSPPLTDTQYF

D gene: TRBD1
J gene: TRBJ1-6
clone size: .
V gene: TRBV5-4
CDR3 DNA: TGTGCCAGCAGCTTGGACAGGGGGGATAATTCACCCCTCCACTTT
CDR3 protein: CASSLDRGDNSPLHF

D gene: TRBD2
J gene: TRBJ2-7
clone size: once
V gene: TRBV7-2
CDR3 DNA: TGTGCCAGCACCATCGGGGGGGGCGAGCAGTACTTC
CDR3 protein: CASTIGGGEQYF

D gene: .
J gene: TRBJ1-2
clone size: .
V gene: TRBV11-2
CDR3 DNA: TGTGCCAGCAGCTTAGACCAGGGGTACTATGGCTACACCTTC
CDR3 protein: CASSLDQGYYGYTF

D gene: .
J gene: TRBJ2-7
clone size: .
V gene: TRBV4-3
CDR3 DNA: TGCGCCAGCAGCCAAGCACAGCTGGCTGGGGAGCAGTACTTC
CDR3 protein: CASSQAQLAGEQYF

D gene: TRBD2
J gene: TRBJ2-7
clone size: .
V gene: TRBV4-2
CDR3 DNA: TGTGCCAGCAGCCAAGATGGGCTAGCGGTTAGCTCCTACGAGCAGTACTTC
CDR3 protein: CASSQDGLAVSSYEQYF

D gene: .
J gene: TRBJ2-2
clone size: .
V gene: TRBV5-6
CDR3 DNA: TGTGCCAGCAGCCAAATGGCCGCGCCTGCTTGGTTACCCGCCGGGGAGCTGTTTTTT
CDR3 protein: CASSQMAAPAWLPAGELFF

D gene: .
J gene: TRBJ1-4
clone size: .
V gene: TRBV27
CDR3 DNA: TGTGCCAGCAGTGAAACCGGGACATTTGAAAAACTGTTTTTT
CDR3 protein: CASSETGTFEKLFF

D gene: TRBD1
J gene: TRBJ1-1
clone size: .
V gene: TRBV30
CDR3 DNA: TGTGCCTGGAGGGACAGGGGAAACACTGAAGCTTTCTTT
CDR3 protein: CAWRDRGNTEAFF

D gene: .
J gene: TRBJ2-1
clone size: .
V gene: TRBV7-9
CDR3 DNA: TGTGCCAGCAGCTGGAATCGCCGGGACGCCTCAGACCTTGAGCAGTTCTTC
CDR3 protein: CASSWNRRDASDLEQFF

D gene: TRBD1
J gene: TRBJ2-3
clone size: .
V gene: TRBV19
CDR3 DNA: TGTGCCAGTAGTATGGACAGGCCAGATACGCAGTATTTT
CDR3 protein: CASSMDRPDTQYF

D gene: TRBD2
J gene: TRBJ2-2
clone size: .
V gene: TRBV28
CDR3 DNA: TGTGCCAGCAGTTTCCGAGCGGGGGGAAACACCGGGGAGCTGTTTTTT
CDR3 protein: CASSFRAGGNTGELFF

D gene: TRBD1
J gene: TRBJ2-5
clone size: .
V gene: TRBV4-1
CDR3 DNA: TGCGCCAGCAGCCACCCTCCGACAGGGGAAGAGACCCAGTACTTC
CDR3 protein: CASSHPPTGEETQYF

D gene: .
J gene: TRBJ1-1
clone size: .
V gene: TRBV4-1
CDR3 DNA: TGCGCCAGCAGCCAAGTCTCCGGAGGACGGGACACTGAAGCTTTCTTT
CDR3 protein: CASSQVSGGRDTEAFF

D gene: .
J gene: TRBJ1-6
clone size: .
V gene: TRBV5-1
CDR3 DNA: TGCGCCAGCAGCTTGAGGTCCAGCCAAGCATCACCCCTCCACTTT
CDR3 protein: CASSLRSSQASPLHF

D gene: TRBD1
J gene: TRBJ2-1
clone size: .
V gene: TRBV7-9
CDR3 DNA: TGTGCCAGCAGCTTAGTGGGCAGGGGGAAGAATGAGCAGTTCTTC
CDR3 protein: CASSLVGRGKNEQFF

D gene: TRBD2
J gene: TRBJ2-3
clone size: .
V gene: TRBV4-1
CDR3 DNA: TGCGCCAGCAGCCAAGTATCCGGGGGGGCTGTAGATACGCAGTATTTT
CDR3 protein: CASSQVSGGAVDTQYF

D gene: TRBD2
J gene: TRBJ2-7
clone size: .
V gene: TRBV19
CDR3 DNA: TGTGCCACCGCACCGGGACTAGCTCTGAACGAGCAGTACTTC
CDR3 protein: CATAPGLALNEQYF

D gene: .
J gene: TRBJ2-1
clone size: .
V gene: TRBV13
CDR3 DNA: TGTGCCAGCAGCTTAGGCAGCTCCCTAGAGGAGCAGTTCTTC
CDR3 protein: CASSLGSSLEEQFF

D gene: TRBD1
J gene: TRBJ1-3
clone size: .
V gene: TRBV6-5
CDR3 DNA: TGTGCCAGCAGTGCCGGACAGGGTTACGGAAACACCATATATTTT
CDR3 protein: CASSAGQGYGNTIYF